A single sample is the source of the 3 T cell receptor beta chains below, sequenced in a study of T cell changes during pregnancy in multiple sclerosis. Sequenced by immunoSEQ multiplex PCR; TCRdb stores in-frame clones only, minus some. This table has about 36,000 clones, about 92% appearing once. This material consisted of CD4+ T cells from peripheral blood mononuclear cells, taken after pregnancy. The source of these receptors is a female donor with multiple sclerosis, enrolled in a pregnancy study.

CDR3 in amino acids: CASSLSFSETQYF. The CDR3 coding sequence is TGTGCCAGCAGCCTGTCTTTTAGTGAGACCCAGTACTTC. This chain joins TRBV5-4 and TRBJ2-5; D gene uncertain. The CDR3 is 13 amino acids. Trimming took 4 bases from V and 5 from J, leaving 12 bases between them. Germline CDR1 SGHNT, CDR2 YYREEE (reference sequence).

The gene calls are TRBV30 and TRBJ1-1; the D gene is possibly TRBD1 (5 bases). The germline V gene has CDR1 GTSNPN and CDR2 SVGIG (reference sequence). The CDR3 has 15 amino acids. Deletions cut 4 bases from V and 0 bases from J, with 15 bases between. The CDR3 loop reads CAWKVAGSMNTEAFF. The CDR3 nucleotides read TGTGCCTGGAAGGTCGCAGGGTCAATGAACACTGAAGCTTTCTTT.

The CDR3 sequence: CASGVGTTNTGELFF. CDR3 coding DNA: TGTGCTAGTGGGGTCGGGACAACGAACACCGGGGAGCTGTTTTTT. The chain employs TRBV12-5 and TRBJ2-2, with a tentative D call TRBD1 (6 bases). Trimming pared 6 bases from V and 0 bases from J, leaving 11 bases between. Germline CDR1 reads LGHNT; CDR2 reads FRNRAP. The CDR3 contains 15 residues.